This TCR beta chain derives from a study of cytomegalovirus exposure and HLA in healthy donors. The wider study: T cells numbering about 180 million yielded roughly 120 million unique TCR beta sequences in an earlier analysis.

At sampling all donors were nominally healthy, likely with unrecorded immune exposures. About this clone itself: As yet, its antigen is unknown.

CDR3 length equals 14 residues. Per germline, CDR1 MGHRA and CDR2 YSYEKL. V lost 0 bases and J lost 5, with 10 bases in between. The PCR contained 60 Vbeta and 13 Jbeta primers. This table comes from immunoSEQ multiplex PCR, and its TCRdb copy is limited to in-frame clones, with some not included. The sample has more than 150,000 clones; about four fifths are singletons. Overall study findings and caveats: In an earlier analysis, in under 700 donors, most V segments appeared productive either ~87% or ~30% of the time. Some V segments, including TRBV6-2 and TRBV6-3, were excluded as indistinguishable.

This clonotype was obtained from a woman aged 25 to 39 in good health and CMV-seronegative. Material: PBMCs. The J gene is TRBJ1-1, the V gene TRBV4-1, with a possible D match to TRBD1 (6 bases). The CDR3 loop is CASSQEDRVTEAFF. The CDR3 region has the DNA TGCGCCAGCAGCCAAGAGGACAGAGTTACTGAAGCTTTCTTT.